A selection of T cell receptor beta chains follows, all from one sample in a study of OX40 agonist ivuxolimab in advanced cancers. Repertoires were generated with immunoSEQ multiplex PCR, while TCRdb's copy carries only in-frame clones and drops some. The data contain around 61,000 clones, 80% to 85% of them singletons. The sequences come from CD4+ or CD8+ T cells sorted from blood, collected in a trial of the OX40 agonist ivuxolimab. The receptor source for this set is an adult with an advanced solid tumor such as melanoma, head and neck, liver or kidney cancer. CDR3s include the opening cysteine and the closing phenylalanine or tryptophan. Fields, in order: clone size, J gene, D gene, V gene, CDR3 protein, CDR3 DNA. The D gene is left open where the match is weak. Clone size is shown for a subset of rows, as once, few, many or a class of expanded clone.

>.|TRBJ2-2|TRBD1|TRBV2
CASSYTGAGELFF
TGTGCCAGCAGTTATACAGGGGCCGGGGAGCTGTTTTTT
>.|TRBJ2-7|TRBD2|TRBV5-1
CASSLGRGLAGRFYEQYF
TGCGCCAGCAGCTTGGGGCGGGGACTAGCGGGACGTTTCTACGAGCAGTACTTC
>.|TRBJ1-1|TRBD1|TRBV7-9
CASRTGFSSEAFF
TGTGCCAGCAGGACAGGGTTTTCGTCCGAAGCTTTCTTT
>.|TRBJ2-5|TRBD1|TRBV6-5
CASSSGTGGQYF
TGTGCCAGCAGTTCCGGGACAGGGGGACAGTACTTC
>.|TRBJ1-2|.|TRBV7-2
CASSLVTGEDGYTF
TGTGCCAGCAGCTTAGTCACAGGTGAAGATGGCTACACCTTC
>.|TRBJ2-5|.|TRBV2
CASSGQGGETQYF
TGTGCCAGCAGTGGACAAGGAGGGGAGACCCAGTACTTC
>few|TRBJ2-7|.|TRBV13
CASSLVLIGGGRGSDEQYF
TGTGCCAGCAGCTTAGTCCTGATTGGTGGTGGCAGGGGATCGGACGAGCAGTACTTC
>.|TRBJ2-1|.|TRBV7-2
CASRRGSSYNEQFF
TGTGCCAGCAGAAGGGGTAGCTCCTACAATGAGCAGTTCTTC
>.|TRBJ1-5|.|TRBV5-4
CASSQGGGGNQPQHF
TGTGCCAGCAGCCAAGGAGGTGGCGGGAATCAGCCCCAGCATTTT
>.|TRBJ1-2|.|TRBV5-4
CASSEPGLHQGYTF
TGTGCCAGCAGCGAACCGGGACTCCACCAGGGCTACACCTTC
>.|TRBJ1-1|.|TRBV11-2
CASSLRRDTEAFF
TGTGCCAGCAGCTTACGCAGGGACACTGAAGCTTTCTTT
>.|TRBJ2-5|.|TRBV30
CAWSQARDQETQYF
TGTGCCTGGAGCCAAGCGAGAGACCAAGAGACCCAGTACTTC
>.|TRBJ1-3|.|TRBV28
CASSLRTVSGNTIYF
TGTGCCAGCAGTTTAAGGACAGTCTCTGGAAACACCATATATTTT
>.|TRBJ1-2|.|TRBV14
CASSQDPTGHVGYGYTF
TGTGCCAGCAGCCAAGATCCCACAGGACACGTGGGCTATGGCTACACCTTC
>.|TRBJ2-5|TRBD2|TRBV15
CATSRRGGRGETQYF
TGTGCCACCAGCAGGCGGGGGGGGAGAGGAGAGACCCAGTACTTC
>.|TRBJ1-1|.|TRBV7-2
CASGMGRGSEAFF
TGTGCCAGCGGTATGGGCAGGGGCAGTGAAGCTTTCTTT
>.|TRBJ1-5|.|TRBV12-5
CATTGWENQPQHF
TGTGCTACCACGGGGTGGGAGAATCAGCCCCAGCATTTT
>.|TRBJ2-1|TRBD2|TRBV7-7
CASSAGTSGSYEQFF
TGTGCTAGCAGCGCCGGGACTAGCGGGAGTTATGAGCAGTTCTTC
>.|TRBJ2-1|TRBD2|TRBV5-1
CASSLRVAGGPDEQFF
TGCGCCAGCAGCTTGAGGGTAGCGGGGGGGCCGGATGAGCAGTTCTTC
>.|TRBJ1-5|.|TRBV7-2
CASSAMGGRNQPQHF
TGTGCCAGCAGCGCGATGGGCGGAAGAAATCAGCCCCAGCATTTT
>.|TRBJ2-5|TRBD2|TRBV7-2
CASSIRLAGGPRSETQYF
TGTGCCAGCAGCATCCGACTAGCGGGAGGGCCGAGGAGTGAGACCCAGTACTTC
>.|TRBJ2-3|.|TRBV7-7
CASSLGLGSTDTQYF
TGTGCTAGCAGCTTAGGACTGGGCAGCACAGATACGCAGTATTTT
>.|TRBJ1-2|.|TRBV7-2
CASSLGRGGYGYTF
TGTGCCAGCAGCTTGGGCAGGGGCGGCTATGGCTACACCTTC
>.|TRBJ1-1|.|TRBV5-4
CASSSDANTEAFF
TGTGCCAGCAGCTCTGACGCGAACACTGAAGCTTTCTTT
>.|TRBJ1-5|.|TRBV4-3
CASSQDVRTVSNQPQHF
TGCGCCAGCAGCCAAGATGTCAGGACAGTGAGCAATCAGCCCCAGCATTTT
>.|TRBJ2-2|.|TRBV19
CASSRAGANTGELFF
TGTGCCAGTAGTAGGGCAGGGGCCAACACCGGGGAGCTGTTTTTT
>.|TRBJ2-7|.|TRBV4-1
CASSQDHRHLGEQYF
TGCGCCAGCAGCCAAGATCACAGGCACCTGGGTGAGCAGTACTTC